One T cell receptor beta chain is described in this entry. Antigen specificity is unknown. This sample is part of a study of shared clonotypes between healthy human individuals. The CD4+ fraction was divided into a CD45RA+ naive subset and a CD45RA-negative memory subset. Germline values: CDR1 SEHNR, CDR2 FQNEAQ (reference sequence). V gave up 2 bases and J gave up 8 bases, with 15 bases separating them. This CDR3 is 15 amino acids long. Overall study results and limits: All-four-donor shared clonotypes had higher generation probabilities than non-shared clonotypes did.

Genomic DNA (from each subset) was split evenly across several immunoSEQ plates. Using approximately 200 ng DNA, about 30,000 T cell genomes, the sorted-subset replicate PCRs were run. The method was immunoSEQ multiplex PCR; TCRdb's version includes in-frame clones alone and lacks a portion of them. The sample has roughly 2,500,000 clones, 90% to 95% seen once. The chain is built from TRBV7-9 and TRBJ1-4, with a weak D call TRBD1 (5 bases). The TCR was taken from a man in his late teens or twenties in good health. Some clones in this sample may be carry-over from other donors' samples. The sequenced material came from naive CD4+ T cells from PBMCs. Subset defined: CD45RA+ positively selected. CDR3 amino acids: CASSLMRPQGEKLFF. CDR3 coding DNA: TGTGCCAGCAGCTTAATGAGGCCTCAGGGAGAAAAACTGTTTTTT.